The 26 T cell receptor beta chains below were found in one sample sequenced in a study of control samples from healthy donors and cancer patients. The repertoire was sequenced with immunoSEQ multiplex PCR; TCRdb's copy has only in-frame clones and lacks some. The sample shows under 80,000 clones, 84% of them seen only once. Material: blood. The receptor source for this set is a man between 50 and 59 years old in good health.

V usage is TRBV9 and J usage is TRBJ2-2; possibly TRBD2 for D (5 bases). CDR1 and CDR2 from the germline V gene are SGDLS and YYNGEE. The CDR3 length is 17 residues. V dropped 0 bases and J dropped 0 bases, with 12 bases sitting between them. As DNA, the CDR3 is TGTGCCAGCAGCGTAGGACCAGCGGTCGCGAACACCGGGGAGCTGTTTTTT. Its translation is CASSVGPAVANTGELFF.

Comments on this clone: The same CDR3 can be traced to other DNA sequences in this sample. The chain is built from TRBV7-2 and TRBJ1-2, with D possibly matching TRBD1 (5 bases). The germline CDR1 and CDR2 sequences are SGHTA and FQGNSA. The CDR3 length is 13 residues. V shed 1 base and J shed 4 bases, with 7 bases lying between them. CDR3 DNA sequence: TGTGCCAGCAGCTTAGTCGGGGGCTATGGCTACACCTTC. Translated: CASSLVGGYGYTF.

The chain recombines TRBV28 with TRBJ1-2, with D uncertain. The length of the CDR3 is 11 residues. Germline lookup yields CDR1 MDHEN and CDR2 SYDVKM. V was shortened by 5 bases and J by 8 bases, with 9 bases between the two germline ends. In DNA form, the CDR3 reads TGTGCCAGCAGTCTAGGTCTGGGCTACACCTTC. It codes for CASSLGLGYTF.

The rearrangement links TRBV6-5 to TRBJ1-4; D might be TRBD1 (6 bases). CDR3 length: 14 residues. Germline values: CDR1 MNHEY, CDR2 SVGAGI. V gave up 7 bases and J gave up 12 bases, with 21 bases separating them. CDR3 sequence reads: CASTMKTGPGELFF. The CDR3 bases are TGTGCCAGCACCATGAAAACAGGGCCTGGGGAACTGTTTTTT.

This clone was picked up a small number of times. V usage is TRBV5-6 and J usage is TRBJ2-5; D is unresolved. Germline loops: CDR1 SGHDT, CDR2 YYEEEE. Trimming stripped 4 bases from V and 5 bases from J, with 12 bases between. This CDR3 is 13 amino acids long. This CDR3 reads CASSPMSDETQYF. As DNA, the CDR3 is TGTGCCAGCAGCCCCATGTCCGATGAGACCCAGTACTTC.

The V call is TRBV11-3, the J call TRBJ2-3; 7 bases fit TRBD2. From germline, CDR1 is SGHNT and CDR2 YENEEA. The CDR3 is 16 residues long. V lost 1 base, J lost 2 bases, and 6 bases stayed unmatched. DNA of the CDR3: TGTGCCAGCAGCTTAGGAGCGGGATTCTTCACAGATACGCAGTATTTT. Amino acid sequence: CASSLGAGFFTDTQYF. Based on the CDR3 plus reference TRBV11-3 and TRBJ2-3, the full variable domain is EAGVVQSPRYKIIEKKQPVAFWCNPISGHNTLYWYLQNLGQGPELLIRYENEEAVDDSQLPKDRFSAERLKGVDSTLKIQPAELGDSAVYLCASSLGAGFFTDTQYFGPGTRLTVL.

The rearrangement joins TRBV24-1 to TRBJ2-3; D is uncertain. CDR1 and CDR2 (germline): KGHDR, SFDVKD. This CDR3 has 14 residues. Trimming left V 8 bases short and J 2 bases short, with 13 bases between. The CDR3 loop is CATTARAFTDTQYF. The CDR3 nucleotides are TGTGCCACCACGGCTCGGGCCTTCACAGATACGCAGTATTTT.

This chain uses TRBV30 with TRBJ2-7; 10 positions match TRBD1. The CDR3 is 15 residues long. Germline CDR1 and CDR2: GTSNPN and SVGIG (reference sequence). V lost 0 bases and J lost 6; bases outside the gene matches: 8. CDR3 residues: CAWSVRRTGGGEQYF. DNA of the CDR3: TGTGCCTGGAGTGTCCGAAGGACAGGGGGGGGCGAGCAGTACTTC.

This sequence joins TRBV3-1 (or the pseudogene TRBV3-2) and TRBJ2-2, with 14 bases lining up with TRBD2. The V and J ends lost 0 bases and 3 bases, in that order; junction bases with no gene match: 3. Germline values: CDR1 LGHDT, CDR2 YNNKEL (reference sequence). The CDR3 runs 18 residues. The CDR3 loop is CASSQDSGLAGDTGELFF. The CDR3 nucleotides read TGTGCCAGCAGCCAAGATTCGGGACTAGCGGGGGACACCGGGGAGCTGTTTTTT.

This sequence joins TRBV6-2 or TRBV6-3 and TRBJ2-3; 9 positions match TRBD2. V trimming: 0 bases; J trimming: 6 bases; junction bases outside the gene matches: 7. The germline CDR1 and CDR2 sequences are MNHEY and SVGEGT. The length of the CDR3 is 16 residues. The CDR3 region is CASSYSGRGGLDTQYF. The CDR3 DNA reads as TGTGCCAGCAGTTACTCTGGGCGGGGGGGCCTTGATACGCAGTATTTT.

This clone was detected only once. The chain couples TRBV5-5 to TRBJ1-1, with TRBD1 matching 7 bases. Losses at the gene ends were 0 bases for V and 3 bases for J; bases not matched to a gene: 2. Germline CDR1 is SGHKS and CDR2 is YYEKEE (reference sequence). The length of the CDR3 is 14 residues. The chain's CDR3 is CASSLATGDTEAFF. The CDR3 region has the DNA TGTGCCAGCAGCTTGGCCACAGGGGACACTGAAGCTTTCTTT.

This clone was seen a handful of times. The chain's CDR3 is CASSLIQGNEQYF. The CDR3 DNA is TGTGCCAGCAGCTTAATTCAGGGGAACGAGCAGTACTTC. This rearrangement joins TRBV7-2 to TRBJ2-7; a weak D match, TRBD1 (6 bases). V lost 2 bases and J lost 5, with 10 bases in between. The CDR3 sequence is 13 residues long. Germline V CDR1 and CDR2: SGHTA, FQGNSA.

This chain links TRBV12-3 or TRBV12-4 with TRBJ2-7; D is unresolved. This CDR3 has 12 amino acids. Trimming pared 5 bases from V and 2 bases from J, leaving 7 bases between. CDR3 DNA: TGTGCCAGCAGTCCGAATACCTACGAGCAGTACTTC. Translated: CASSPNTYEQYF.

This clone showed up just once. The CDR3 region is CASSWTSGGGSEQYF. CDR3 in DNA: TGCGCCAGCAGCTGGACGAGCGGGGGAGGGAGCGAGCAGTACTTC. This chain links TRBV5-1 with TRBJ2-7, with 8 bases matching TRBD2. The CDR3 runs 15 residues. Germline lookup yields CDR1 SGHRS and CDR2 YFSETQ. Losses at the gene ends were 3 bases for V and 6 bases for J; bases not matched to a gene: 11.

The CDR3 here is CATVGEMGQRGYTF. In nucleotides, the CDR3 is TGTGCCACCGTTGGGGAGATGGGGCAGCGTGGCTACACCTTC. This sequence joins TRBV10-3 and TRBJ1-2, with a possible D match to TRBD1 (5 bases). Germline V gene data show CDR1 as ENHRY and CDR2 as SYGVKD. The V gene lost 10 bases and the J gene lost 7 bases, with 22 bases spanning the gap. There are 14 residues in the CDR3.

The chain recombines TRBV7-9 with TRBJ1-2; unclear D gene. V was clipped by 4 bases and J by 1 base, with 13 bases between them. CDR1 and CDR2 from the germline V gene are SEHNR and FQNEAQ (reference sequence). The CDR3 is made up of 15 amino acids. The CDR3 DNA is TGTGCCAGCAGCTCCCCATGGACCGTTAACTATGGCTACACCTTC. This encodes CASSSPWTVNYGYTF.

This clone was counted a single time. The rearrangement joins TRBV25-1 to TRBJ1-3; D is perhaps TRBD1 (6 bases). The V gene's germline CDR1 is MGHDK and CDR2 SYGVNS. The CDR3 sequence is 14 residues long. V was pared by 5 bases and J by 5 bases, with 13 bases between. The CDR3 region is CASSLSGARNTIYF. CDR3 in DNA: TGTGCCAGCAGTCTATCAGGGGCGAGAAACACCATATATTTT.

The chain links TRBV19 to TRBJ1-3, with D possibly being TRBD1 (5 bases). The CDR3 totals 17 residues. The V gene lost 7 bases and the J gene lost 0 bases, with 19 bases spanning the gap. Germline values: CDR1 LNHDA, CDR2 SQIVND (reference sequence). DNA for the CDR3: TGTGCCAGTAAACATCAGCGGGGGTTTAACTCTGGAAACACCATATATTTT. Protein product: CASKHQRGFNSGNTIYF. Full variable domain (outside the CDR3, taken from reference TRBV19 and TRBJ1-3): DGGITQSPKYLFRKEGQNVTLSCEQNLNHDAMYWYRQDPGQGLRLIYYSQIVNDFQKGDIAEGYSVSREKKESFPLTVTSAQKNPTAFYLCASKHQRGFNSGNTIYFGEGSWLTVV.

V usage is TRBV21-1 and J usage is TRBJ2-1; the table's D call, TRBD2, was not checked against the DNA. TRBV21-1 is deemed a pseudogene. The CDR3 contains 15 residues. The CDR3 nucleotides are TGTGCCAGCAGCAAAGTACTTAGCGGGGCTAATGAGCAGTTCTTC. Translating gives CASSKVLSGANEQFF.

The chain links TRBV6-5 to TRBJ2-3; D remains unclear. Trimming took 2 bases from V and 7 from J, leaving 16 bases between them. The CDR3 is 15 amino acids. CDR1 MNHEY and CDR2 SVGAGI come from the germline V gene. CDR3 coding DNA: TGTGCCAGCAGTTACGACGCAGCCCACTTTTATACGCAGTATTTT. Its protein product is CASSYDAAHFYTQYF.

The chain uses TRBV11-2 and TRBJ2-3; tentative D call: TRBD2 (5 bases). Germline loops: CDR1 SGHAT, CDR2 FQNNGV. Trimming took 2 bases from V and 7 from J, leaving 22 bases between them. This CDR3 region has 17 residues. The CDR3 DNA sequence: TGTGCCAGCAGCTTAAAAAGGGCGGGCGCCAAGTATCATACGCAGTATTTT. This gives the protein CASSLKRAGAKYHTQYF.

This chain uses TRBV4-2 with TRBJ1-5; 7 bases align to TRBD1. Germline values: CDR1 LGHNA, CDR2 YNFKEQ. The V gene end was trimmed by 1 base and the J gene end by 2 bases; junction bases not matched to a gene: 2. The CDR3 is 15 amino acids. The CDR3 reads CASSQGQGGNQPQHF. The CDR3 nucleotides are TGTGCCAGCAGCCAAGGACAGGGTGGCAATCAGCCCCAGCATTTT.

The V gene is TRBV19, the J gene TRBJ2-1; TRBD2 aligns across 14 bases. Germline-derived CDR1 and CDR2 are LNHDA and SQIVND (reference sequence). This CDR3 spans 17 amino acids. With V trimmed by 5 bases and J by 4 bases, 7 bases remained unmatched. DNA of the CDR3: TGTGCCAGTAGTTCCTCGTGGACTAGCGGGAGGTACAATGAGCAGTTCTTC. It is translated as CASSSSWTSGRYNEQFF.

The chain carries TRBV4-1 and TRBJ2-6, with D possibly TRBD1 on 5 matching bases. CDR3 size: 17 residues. With 0 bases removed from V and 0 bases from J, the gap between germline ends came to 9 bases. The germline V gene has CDR1 MGHRA and CDR2 YSYEKL. The DNA for the CDR3 is TGCGCCAGCAGCCAAGACCCGACAGACTCTGGGGCCAACGTCCTGACTTTC. Residues: CASSQDPTDSGANVLTF.

V usage is TRBV6-5 and J usage is TRBJ1-2, with D maybe TRBD1 (6 bases). The CDR3 has 13 amino acids. Trimming shortened V by 5 bases and J by 8 bases, and 15 bases separated the two germline ends. The V gene's germline CDR1 is MNHEY and CDR2 SVGAGI. As DNA, the CDR3 is TGTGCCAGCAGTCCCGGGGGGGCCGGGGGCTACACCTTC. This gives the protein CASSPGGAGGYTF.

In its sample, this clone was seen once. The chain joins TRBV5-1 to TRBJ2-7; weak D call: TRBD2 (6 bases). CDR3 length equals 13 residues. Germline CDR1 reads SGHRS; CDR2 reads YFSETQ. V was pared by 4 bases and J by 3 bases, with 11 bases between. CDR3 sequence: CASSPLGGYEQYF. CDR3 in DNA: TGCGCCAGCAGCCCCCTGGGAGGCTACGAGCAGTACTTC.